The 23 T cell receptor beta chains reported below all come from one sample, sequenced in a study of blood T cells in healthy people across ages. Next came a second PCR, run for roughly 6 to 11 cycles, which used a sample-barcoded 5' primer along with a J-beta primer mix. TCRdb analysed the 5' RACE reads with MiXCR anew, one entry per CDR3 protein. The table lists hundreds of thousands of distinct CDR3 sequences, 55% to 75% of them singletons. Sequencing was performed on blood. These receptors were collected from a man aged 30-40 years in good health.

The table lists this clonotype with many counts. This chain joins TRBV6-6 and TRBJ1-1; a possible D gene is TRBD1 (5 bases). V was clipped by 2 bases and J by 1 base, with 5 bases between them. CDR1 MNHNY and CDR2 SVGAGI come from the germline V gene (reference sequence). CDR3 length equals 13 residues. The CDR3 region is CASSYGGNTEAFF. CDR3 DNA: TGTGCCAGCAGTTACGGGGGGAACACTGAAGCTTTCTTT.

The chain has TRBV10-3 and TRBJ1-1; D is unresolved. The V gene lost 0 bases and the J gene lost 10 bases, with 12 bases spanning the gap. This CDR3 is 13 amino acids long. The V gene's germline CDR1 is ENHRY and CDR2 SYGVKD. CDR3 sequence reads: CAISESSVGVAFF. DNA for the CDR3: TGTGCCATCAGTGAGTCTAGTGTCGGGGTAGCTTTCTTT.

This chain uses TRBV12-3 or TRBV12-4 with TRBJ1-2, with D possibly matching TRBD1 (6 bases). The CDR3 sequence is 12 residues long. The V end lost 6 bases, the J end lost 5 bases, and 10 bases lay between the germline ends. The CDR3 reads CASRNRDYGYTF. The CDR3 DNA sequence: TGTGCCAGCAGAAACAGGGATTATGGCTACACCTTC.

This clonotype has a handful of counts. This sequence joins TRBV29-1 and TRBJ2-3; TRBD1 might be the D (5 bases). Germline CDR1 is SQVTM and CDR2 is ANQGSEA. This CDR3 has 14 amino acids. Deletions cut 5 bases from V and 0 bases from J, with 12 bases between. CDR3 sequence (DNA): TGCAGCGTTTTAGGACATACCAGCACAGATACGCAGTATTTT. Translating gives CSVLGHTSTDTQYF.

This clonotype was seen only a few times. V usage is TRBV7-4 and J usage is TRBJ2-7; D is uncertain. The CDR3 consists of 15 residues. V dropped 1 base and J dropped 2 bases, with 12 bases sitting between them. The germline gives CDR1 SGHVT, CDR2 SQSDAQ. CDR3 region: CASSLVWGSAYEQYF. The CDR3 region has the DNA TGTGCCAGCAGCTTAGTATGGGGAAGCGCCTACGAGCAGTACTTC.

This clonotype was seen once. The J gene is TRBJ1-1, the V gene TRBV29-1; no clear D gene. Trimming took 7 bases from V and 0 from J, leaving 9 bases between them. Looked up from germline, CDR1 is SQVTM and CDR2 is ANQGSEA. This CDR3 has 12 amino acids. CDR3 DNA: TGCAGCGGAAGTTTTTTGAACACTGAAGCTTTCTTT. It encodes CSGSFLNTEAFF.

The chain couples TRBV28 to TRBJ2-7; D possibly corresponds to TRBD1 (6 bases). Germline CDR1 and CDR2: MDHEN and SYDVKM. The CDR3 sequence is 16 residues long. V was pared by 6 bases and J by 3 bases, with 21 bases between. In nucleotides, the CDR3 is TGTGCCAGCAGCTCTCGCTACCGGGACAACAACTACGAGCAGTACTTC. Its translation is CASSSRYRDNNYEQYF.

On this clonotype: This sequence may be a read error, since a much larger clone differs from it by one base. The rearrangement links TRBV29-1 to TRBJ2-1; D gene uncertain. Germline V lookup: CDR1 SQVTM, CDR2 ANQGSEA. The CDR3 runs to 12 residues. Trimming shortened V by 4 bases and J by 6 bases, and 10 bases separated the two germline ends. The CDR3 DNA follows: TGCAGCGTTGTGCTGGGTTTCAATGAGCAGTTCTTC. Protein sequence: CSVVLGFNEQFF.

This clonotype was detected a few times. The J gene is TRBJ2-5, the V gene TRBV7-2; D assignment may be TRBD1 or TRBD2 (5 bases each). This CDR3 comprises 16 residues. Trimming removed 2 bases at V and 5 bases at J, with 18 bases between. Germline V gene data show CDR1 as SGHTA and CDR2 as FQGNSA. The CDR3 region has the DNA TGTGCCAGCAGCTTAAGGGGACCCAAGTTCGGGGAGACCCAGTACTTC. The encoded protein is CASSLRGPKFGETQYF.

The chain carries TRBV29-1 and TRBJ2-3; D gene unclear. Germline assignment: CDR1 SQVTM and CDR2 ANQGSEA. Trimming took off 4 bases at V and 6 bases at J, with 14 bases between the two ends. The CDR3 is 13 amino acids. CDR3 loop: CSVAPTEKDTQYF. CDR3 bases: TGCAGCGTTGCCCCAACGGAAAAGGATACGCAGTATTTT.

Only one count was recorded for this clonotype. The chain is built from TRBV28 and TRBJ1-4; 7 positions match TRBD1. The CDR3 length is 13 residues. Germline V gene lookup returns CDR1 MDHEN and CDR2 SYDVKM. V lost 7 bases to trimming and J lost 8 bases; unmatched junction nucleotides: 7. Here the CDR3 reads CASKEGAQEKLFF. In DNA form, the CDR3 reads TGTGCCAGCAAGGAGGGGGCGCAGGAAAAACTGTTTTTT.

The rearrangement links TRBV4-1 to TRBJ1-1; TRBD1 is a possible D gene (5 bases). Germline V lookup: CDR1 MGHRA, CDR2 YSYEKL. V lost 4 bases to trimming and J lost 0 bases, with 12 bases between them. There are 15 residues in the CDR3. CDR3 in DNA: TGCGCCAGCAGCCCGGGACGGAGCATGAACACTGAAGCTTTCTTT. Translated, it gives CASSPGRSMNTEAFF.

The chain carries TRBV25-1 and TRBJ2-1; 13 bases align to TRBD2. Germline V gives CDR1 MGHDK, CDR2 SYGVNS. This CDR3 has 17 residues. Trimming removed 3 bases from V and 4 bases from J; junction bases left unmatched: 6. Written as DNA, the CDR3 is TGTGCCAGCAGTGAGTCATGGACTAGCGGGGGATACAATGAGCAGTTCTTC. Translation gives CASSESWTSGGYNEQFF.

The chain uses TRBV7-9 and TRBJ1-2, with TRBD1 identical over 9 bases. This CDR3 spans 14 amino acids. Per germline, CDR1 SEHNR and CDR2 FQNEAQ (reference sequence). With V trimmed by 5 bases and J by 8 bases, 9 bases remained unmatched. This CDR3 reads CASSLTGGPLGYTF. The DNA for the CDR3 is TGTGCCAGCAGCCTAACAGGGGGCCCACTAGGCTACACCTTC.

This clonotype has ten or more counts. The chain uses TRBV7-2 and TRBJ2-5; D is unresolved. Per germline, CDR1 SGHTA and CDR2 FQGNSA. Trimming shortened V by 5 bases and J by 5 bases, and 9 bases separated the two germline ends. This CDR3 is 12 amino acids long. CDR3 residues: CASSAYMETQYF. The CDR3 nucleotides read TGTGCCAGCAGCGCTTATATGGAGACCCAGTACTTC. Combining the CDR3 with reference TRBV7-2 and TRBJ2-5 gives the whole variable domain GAGVSQSPSNKVTEKGKDVELRCDPISGHTALYWYRQSLGQGLEFLIYFQGNSAPDKSGLPSDRFSAERTGGSVSTLTIQRTQQEDSAVYLCASSAYMETQYFGPGTRLLVL.

V and J are TRBV20-1 and TRBJ2-7; possibly TRBD1 or TRBD2 for D (6 bases each). The J call could be wrong; TRBJ2-5 is a better fit for the DNA end. Germline CDR1 is DFQATT and CDR2 is SNEGSKA (reference sequence). There are 12 residues in the CDR3. DNA of the CDR3: TGCAGTGCTACGGGGGCGGTGGAGACCCAGTACTTC. This codes for CSATGAVETQYF.

CDR3 sequence (DNA): TGCGCCAGCAGCCAGGGGACTAGCGGGAGAACCGCAGATACGCAGTATTTT. It encodes CASSQGTSGRTADTQYF. The V and J genes are TRBV4-3 and TRBJ2-3, with 14 bases aligning to TRBD2. Germline V CDR1 and CDR2: LGHNA, YSLEER. The CDR3 sequence is 17 residues long. The J segment lost 4 bases and the V segment lost 3 bases, leaving 6 bases of the junction unmatched.

The rearrangement links TRBV7-2 to TRBJ2-5, with 7 bases that match TRBD1. This CDR3 region has 17 residues. In germline, CDR1 is SGHTA, CDR2 FQGNSA. After removal of 5 bases from V and 0 bases from J, the junction contained 12 bases not matched to a gene. CDR3 DNA: TGTGCCAGCAGCCCACCAGACAGGGATACGTACCAAGAGACCCAGTACTTC. It codes for CASSPPDRDTYQETQYF. The whole variable domain, filled in from reference TRBV7-2 and TRBJ2-5, reads GAGVSQSPSNKVTEKGKDVELRCDPISGHTALYWYRQSLGQGLEFLIYFQGNSAPDKSGLPSDRFSAERTGGSVSTLTIQRTQQEDSAVYLCASSPPDRDTYQETQYFGPGTRLLVL.

In its sample, this clonotype was seen a few times. The V gene is TRBV29-1, the J gene TRBJ2-7, with unresolved D. Looked up from germline, CDR1 is SQVTM and CDR2 is ANQGSEA. CDR3 size: 14 residues. The V gene lost 1 base and the J gene lost 7 bases, with 17 bases spanning the gap. CDR3 DNA: TGCAGCGTTGAAGGAGGTTCCCGGCAAGGGGAGCAGTACTTC. It encodes CSVEGGSRQGEQYF.

J is TRBJ1-2 and V is TRBV7-2, with TRBD1 as a possible D gene (5 bases). The CDR3 has 13 residues. Trimming took 5 bases from V and 7 from J, leaving 14 bases between them. Germline lookup yields CDR1 SGHTA and CDR2 FQGNSA. CDR3 amino acids: CASSRAGFGGYTF. The DNA of the CDR3 is TGTGCCAGCAGCCGAGCAGGGTTTGGTGGCTACACCTTC.

This clonotype was seen only once. The chain carries TRBV7-2 and TRBJ2-7; 7 bases match TRBD1. The germline gives CDR1 SGHTA, CDR2 FQGNSA. V shed 5 bases and J 0 bases; nucleotides not matched to a gene: 4. The length of the CDR3 is 14 residues. The CDR3 here is CASSVTGFSYEQYF. The CDR3 nucleotides are TGTGCCAGCAGCGTGACAGGGTTCTCCTACGAGCAGTACTTC.

The chain joins TRBV7-2 to TRBJ1-2; the match to TRBD1 covers 11 bases. With 4 bases clipped from V and 8 bases from J, the junction kept 9 bases outside the gene matches. The CDR3 covers 15 residues. Germline-derived CDR1 and CDR2 are SGHTA and FQGNSA. The CDR3 reads CASSSTGQGVWGYTF. Here the CDR3 DNA reads TGTGCCAGCAGCTCGACGGGACAGGGGGTTTGGGGCTACACCTTC. The whole variable domain, filled in from reference TRBV7-2 and TRBJ1-2, reads GAGVSQSPSNKVTEKGKDVELRCDPISGHTALYWYRQSLGQGLEFLIYFQGNSAPDKSGLPSDRFSAERTGGSVSTLTIQRTQQEDSAVYLCASSSTGQGVWGYTFGSGTRLTVV.

This chain joins TRBV5-1 and TRBJ1-2; 7 positions agree with TRBD1. From germline, CDR1 is SGHRS and CDR2 YFSETQ. The CDR3 totals 12 residues. The V segment lost 2 bases and the J segment 12 bases; nucleotides outside the gene matches: 7. DNA for the CDR3: TGCGCCAGCAGCTTCAACAGGGGTTCCGACACCTTC. Residues: CASSFNRGSDTF.